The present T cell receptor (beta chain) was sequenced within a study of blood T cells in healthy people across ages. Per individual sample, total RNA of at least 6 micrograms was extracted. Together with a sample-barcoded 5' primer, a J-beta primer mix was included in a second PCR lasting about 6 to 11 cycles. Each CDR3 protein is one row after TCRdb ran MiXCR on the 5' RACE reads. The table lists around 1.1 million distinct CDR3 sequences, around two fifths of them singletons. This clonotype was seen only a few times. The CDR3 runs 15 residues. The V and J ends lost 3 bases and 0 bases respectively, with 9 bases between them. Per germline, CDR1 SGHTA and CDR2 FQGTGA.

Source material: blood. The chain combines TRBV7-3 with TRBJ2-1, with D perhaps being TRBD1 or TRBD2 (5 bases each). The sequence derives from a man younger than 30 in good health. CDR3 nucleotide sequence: TGTGCCAGCAGCTTTGGGACCACCTCCTACAATGAGCAGTTCTTC. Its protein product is CASSFGTTSYNEQFF.